This is a list of T cell receptor beta chains from one sample in a study of blood T cell repertoires in COVID-19. The protocol was immunoSEQ multiplex PCR, while the TCRdb copy is restricted to in-frame clones and leaves out a portion. The sample lists 250,000 or so clones; around 90% were seen once. Material: peripheral blood. The receptors were sampled from a woman between 40 and 55 years old who had recovered from COVID-19. The CDR3 runs from the conserved cysteine through the conserved F or W. The D gene is left open where the match is weak. Clone size, where shown, is once, few, many, or a class for clones that have expanded.

CDR3 DNA | CDR3 protein | J gene | D gene | clone size | V gene
TGCGCCAGCAGCGGGGCAGCCCAGAGCTCTGGGGCCAACGTCCTGACTTTC | CASSGAAQSSGANVLTF | TRBJ2-6 | . | . | TRBV5-1
TGTGCAAGTCGCGCCGCGGCTAGCGGGAGGGGGCCAGATACGCAGTATTTT | CASRAAASGRGPDTQYF | TRBJ2-3 | . | . | TRBV12-2
TGTGCCAGCAGCCAAACAGGGGAAATCGGAGCTTTCTTT | CASSQTGEIGAFF | TRBJ1-1 | TRBD1 | . | TRBV12-3/TRBV12-4
TGTGCCAGCAGCCCGGCGGGGCTAGCGGGAGTCAGGCGGGAGCTGTTTTTT | CASSPAGLAGVRRELFF | TRBJ2-2 | TRBD2 | . | TRBV11-2
TGTGCCAGCAGCTTATCAGCGGGAGGCAATGAGCAGTTCTTC | CASSLSAGGNEQFF | TRBJ2-1 | TRBD2 | . | TRBV11-3
TGTGCCAGTAACCTCCAGGGAGAAGCTTTCTTT | CASNLQGEAFF | TRBJ1-1 | . | . | TRBV19
TGCGCCAGCACCGCCGACAGGGCTGATCAGCCCCAGCATTTT | CASTADRADQPQHF | TRBJ1-5 | TRBD1 | . | TRBV10-1
TGTGCCAGCAGCCCTCCTCGTACAGGGATGCATGGCTACACCTTC | CASSPPRTGMHGYTF | TRBJ1-2 | . | . | TRBV14
TGTGCCAGCAGTACCCGACAGGACCCCACAGATACGCAGTATTTT | CASSTRQDPTDTQYF | TRBJ2-3 | . | . | TRBV6-2/TRBV6-3
TGTGCCAGCAGCGTAGATGTTATGGGCTACACCTTC | CASSVDVMGYTF | TRBJ1-2 | . | . | TRBV9
TGTGCCAGCAGTTACCCCTCCAGGGGTTCACCCCTCCACTTT | CASSYPSRGSPLHF | TRBJ1-6 | . | . | TRBV6-5
TGTGCCAGCAGCCCACTAGCGGGATTGAGATACGAGCAGTACTTC | CASSPLAGLRYEQYF | TRBJ2-7 | TRBD2 | few | TRBV9
TGTGCCAGCAGCGTAGCAGGGGGGAACTACGAGCAGTACTTC | CASSVAGGNYEQYF | TRBJ2-7 | . | . | TRBV9
TGTGCCAGCAGCTTAACCCGGGACACTGAAGCTTTCTTT | CASSLTRDTEAFF | TRBJ1-1 | . | . | TRBV11-2
TGTGCCACCAGTGAACCGCGGGGGCCCGGTCGGCAGTATTTT | CATSEPRGPGRQYF | TRBJ2-3 | . | . | TRBV24-1
TGTGCCTGGAGTGTAAACGGTCCTAGCACAGATACGCAGTATTTT | CAWSVNGPSTDTQYF | TRBJ2-3 | . | . | TRBV30
TGTGCCAGCAGTTACACGGGACAGGGGTACAATGAGCAGTTCTTC | CASSYTGQGYNEQFF | TRBJ2-1 | TRBD1 | . | TRBV6-6
TGTGCCAGCAGCTTAGTAGGGGGCACCGGGGAGCTGTTTTTT | CASSLVGGTGELFF | TRBJ2-2 | . | few | TRBV7-9
TGTGCCAGCAGCCACTCCGACAGGGTGAATGGCTACACCTTC | CASSHSDRVNGYTF | TRBJ1-2 | TRBD1 | . | TRBV7-2
TGTGCCAGCTCACAAACGAGGGGACAGGGGGCTGGGGGCACTGAAGCTTTCTTT | CASSQTRGQGAGGTEAFF | TRBJ1-1 | TRBD1 | . | TRBV18
TGTGCCAGCAGCTTAACGGGGGAGCAGTTCTTC | CASSLTGEQFF | TRBJ2-1 | . | once | TRBV7-2
TGTGCCAGCAGCTTAGTAGTGGATCAGCCCCAGCATTTT | CASSLVVDQPQHF | TRBJ1-5 | . | many | TRBV7-2
TGTGCCAGCAGCTCAACGACGGGGACTAGCGGGAGGAAAAACACCGGGGAGCTGTTTTTT | CASSSTTGTSGRKNTGELFF | TRBJ2-2 | TRBD2 | . | TRBV5-4
TGTGCCAGCAGTCCGGGACTAGCGGACCTAACAGATACGCAGTATTTT | CASSPGLADLTDTQYF | TRBJ2-3 | TRBD2 | few | TRBV27
TGCAGTGCTAGTAGCCTAGCGGGAGTAGTAGATACGCAGTATTTT | CSASSLAGVVDTQYF | TRBJ2-3 | TRBD2 | . | TRBV20-1
TGTGCCAGCAGCGGGTGGGGGGAAACCTACAATGAGCAGTTCTTC | CASSGWGETYNEQFF | TRBJ2-1 | . | . | TRBV9
TGTGCCAGTAGTGCCAGGGCTGAAGGAAACACCATATATTTT | CASSARAEGNTIYF | TRBJ1-3 | . | . | TRBV19
TGTGCCAGCACCCTGGACAGGGCCCGGCATCAGCCCCAGCATTTT | CASTLDRARHQPQHF | TRBJ1-5 | TRBD1 | few | TRBV2
TGTGCCAGTAGTATAGGGGCGGGGCCGAAGCCCCAGCATTTT | CASSIGAGPKPQHF | TRBJ1-5 | . | once | TRBV19
TGTGCCAGTAGTATTTTAGCGGGAGGGACCGGGGAGCTGTTTTTT | CASSILAGGTGELFF | TRBJ2-2 | TRBD2 | . | TRBV19
TGTGCCAGCAGCCTGACTAGCGGGAGTGGGGGGGAGCTGTTTTTT | CASSLTSGSGGELFF | TRBJ2-2 | TRBD2 | once | TRBV27
TGTGCCTGGGGGGCCGGGGGCTACACCTTC | CAWGAGGYTF | TRBJ1-2 | . | . | TRBV30
TGTGCCAGCAGCTTAGCGGGGGCAGCTCAAGAGACCCAGTACTTC | CASSLAGAAQETQYF | TRBJ2-5 | . | . | TRBV7-7
TGTGCCAGCCAGGGGGCGACTGAAAAACTGTTTTTT | CASQGATEKLFF | TRBJ1-4 | TRBD1 | few | TRBV19
TGTGCCATCAGTGAGTCGGGGCCGCAAGAGACCCAGTACTTC | CAISESGPQETQYF | TRBJ2-5 | . | . | TRBV10-3
TGTGCCAGCAGGGTCAGGGGAGATGGCACTGAAGCTTTCTTT | CASRVRGDGTEAFF | TRBJ1-1 | . | . | TRBV2
TGTGCCAGTACCGGGGACGGGGGAACTAATGAAAAACTGTTTTTT | CASTGDGGTNEKLFF | TRBJ1-4 | . | few | TRBV19
TGTGCCAGCAGCTCCCCCCTAGCGGCCCAGGGTACGCAGTATTTT | CASSSPLAAQGTQYF | TRBJ2-3 | TRBD2 | few | TRBV6-2/TRBV6-3
TGTGCCAGCAGCTTAGGCCAGGGCCGTCAAGAGACCCAGTACTTC | CASSLGQGRQETQYF | TRBJ2-5 | . | few | TRBV7-3
TGTGCCAGCAGCCCGGGGGGCCCCGCCGGAAACATTCAGTACTTC | CASSPGGPAGNIQYF | TRBJ2-4 | . | . | TRBV7-2
TGTGCCAGCAGTGCCTTACAGGGGGGAGGCAATCAGCCCCAGCATTTT | CASSALQGGGNQPQHF | TRBJ1-5 | TRBD1 | few | TRBV6-1
TGTGCCAGCAGCCCCCTACAGGGGAAGTATGGCTACACCTTC | CASSPLQGKYGYTF | TRBJ1-2 | TRBD1 | . | TRBV27